The 14 T cell receptor beta chains below come from one sample, sequenced in a study of cytomegalovirus exposure and HLA in healthy donors. Sequencing was performed with immunoSEQ multiplex PCR; in TCRdb, only in-frame clones are kept and a portion is missing. The table lists hundreds of thousands of clones, around four fifths of them singletons. The sample was PBMCs. These receptors originate from a woman between 18 and 29 years old in good health and CMV-seronegative.

The V call is TRBV5-1, the J call TRBJ1-2; 8 nucleotides align to TRBD1. The V segment lost 0 bases and the J segment 3 bases; nucleotides outside the gene matches: 10. Germline CDR1 and CDR2: SGHRS and YFSETQ. This CDR3 comprises 17 residues. CDR3 in DNA: TGCGCCAGCAGCTTGGAGGCAGGGGGCTGGGAGGACTATGGCTACACCTTC. Encoded protein: CASSLEAGGWEDYGYTF.

The rearrangement links TRBV6-1 to TRBJ2-7, with 8 nucleotides matching TRBD1. The CDR3 has 14 amino acids. Trimming took 3 bases from V and 2 from J; bases not matched to a gene: 3. The germline V gene encodes CDR1 MNHNS and CDR2 SASEGT. As DNA, the CDR3 is TGTGCCAGCAGTGAGCAGGGGGCGGCCTACGAGCAGTACTTC. The encoded protein is CASSEQGAAYEQYF.

This chain connects TRBV27 to TRBJ2-1; D is undetermined. CDR3 length: 14 amino acids. V shed 5 bases and J shed 7 bases, with 15 bases lying between them. Germline V lookup: CDR1 MNHEY, CDR2 SMNVEV (reference sequence). CDR3 in amino acids: CASSGPDQPNEQFF. The CDR3, as DNA: TGTGCCAGCAGTGGCCCGGACCAGCCGAATGAGCAGTTCTTC.

The CDR3 is CASSPGSPGETQYF. CDR3 coding DNA: TGTGCCAGCAGCCCGGGTAGTCCCGGTGAGACCCAGTACTTC. J is TRBJ2-5 and V is TRBV7-3; D remains ambiguous. CDR1 is SGHTA, CDR2 FQGTGA, per germline. This CDR3 region has 14 residues. Trimming stripped 5 bases from V and 5 bases from J, with 15 bases between.

This clone occurred a few times. The chain employs TRBV2 and TRBJ1-4; possibly TRBD1 for D (6 bases). The CDR3 is 15 amino acids. Between the trimmed V and J ends, which lost 6 bases and 4 bases, there was a span of 15 bases. CDR1 SNHLY and CDR2 FYNNEI come from the germline V gene. CDR3 protein: CASSSRQALNEKLFF. CDR3 coding DNA: TGTGCCAGCAGCAGCCGACAGGCCCTTAATGAAAAACTGTTTTTT.

The chain combines TRBV27 with TRBJ1-1, with TRBD1 matching over 8 bases. The germline V gene has CDR1 MNHEY and CDR2 SMNVEV (reference sequence). V lost 5 bases to trimming and J lost 8 bases; unmatched junction nucleotides: 10. The CDR3 extends over 14 amino acids. CDR3 in DNA: TGTGCCAGCAGTGTGGGACAGGAGGAAGGGGAAGCTTTCTTT. This translates into CASSVGQEEGEAFF.

The CDR3, as DNA: TGCGCCAGCAGCCGGGTGGGACTAGCGGGAGGGCCAGTAGAGACCCAGTACTTC. This codes for CASSRVGLAGGPVETQYF. V gene TRBV5-1 combines with J gene TRBJ2-5; 16 positions match TRBD2. The junction had 10 bases not matched to a gene; V was cut back by 4 bases and J by 4 bases. Per germline, CDR1 SGHRS and CDR2 YFSETQ. This CDR3 has 18 amino acids.

V is TRBV6-5 and J is TRBJ1-2; the match to TRBD1 covers 7 bases. The CDR3 extends over 15 amino acids. The germline CDR1 and CDR2 sequences are MNHEY and SVGAGI. J lost 2 bases, V lost 6 bases, and 9 bases had no gene match. This chain's CDR3 is CASSNHRGQNYGYTF. CDR3 nucleotide sequence: TGTGCCAGCAGCAACCACAGGGGCCAAAACTATGGCTACACCTTC.

The chain carries TRBV11-1 and TRBJ2-1, with D perhaps TRBD1 (5 bases). Per the germline V gene, CDR1 is SGHAT and CDR2 is FQDESV (reference sequence). V shed 4 bases and J shed 0 bases, with 10 bases lying between them. This CDR3 has 15 amino acids. This chain's CDR3 is CASSSIGVSYNEQFF. CDR3 bases: TGTGCCAGCAGCTCCATAGGGGTCTCCTACAATGAGCAGTTCTTC.

V and J are TRBV5-1 and TRBJ2-7, with a tentative D call TRBD2 (5 bases). The CDR3 loop spans 15 amino acids. The germline gives CDR1 SGHRS, CDR2 YFSETQ. Trimming removed 0 bases at V and 0 bases at J, with 10 bases between. The DNA of the CDR3 is TGCGCCAGCAGCTTGGCCTGGGAGAGCTCCTACGAGCAGTACTTC. This sequence encodes CASSLAWESSYEQYF.

This clone was seen once. The chain is built from TRBV19 and TRBJ2-7, with D unclear. Germline V gives CDR1 LNHDA, CDR2 SQIVND (reference sequence). The CDR3 consists of 13 residues. Trimming removed 7 bases from V and 0 bases from J, with 10 bases in between. CDR3 amino acids: CASMSSTSYEQYF. The CDR3 DNA follows: TGTGCCAGTATGTCTTCGACCTCCTACGAGCAGTACTTC.

This sequence joins TRBV9 and TRBJ1-3; D call uncertain. The germline V gene has CDR1 SGDLS and CDR2 YYNGEE. V gave up 4 bases and J gave up 2 bases, with 10 bases separating them. The CDR3 has 14 amino acids. The CDR3 sequence is CASSPSTPGNTIYF. The CDR3 coding sequence is TGTGCCAGCAGCCCTTCGACACCTGGAAACACCATATATTTT.

This clone was detected a few times. The chain carries TRBV11-2 and TRBJ1-2; D not resolved. Germline V gene data show CDR1 as SGHAT and CDR2 as FQNNGV. The CDR3 length is 15 residues. V shed 1 base and J shed 4 bases, with 13 bases lying between them. The CDR3 loop is CASSLVAYTTYGYTF. In nucleotides, the CDR3 is TGTGCCAGCAGCTTAGTCGCGTACACTACCTATGGCTACACCTTC.

The chain couples TRBV14 to TRBJ1-2, with D possibly being TRBD1 (5 bases). The CDR3 extends over 14 amino acids. Trimming took off 1 base at V and 7 bases at J, with 13 bases between the two ends. Germline assignment: CDR1 SGHDN and CDR2 FVKESK. The CDR3 here is CASSQVGRLTGYTF. The DNA for the CDR3 is TGTGCCAGCAGCCAAGTGGGGCGCCTCACTGGCTACACCTTC.